This T cell receptor beta chain was documented in a study of blood T cell repertoires in COVID-19 (dated by TCRdb to about 2020). For the wider study: Collaborator samples came from the United States, Italy and Spain and covered acute and convalescent phases of COVID-19. The material from the prospective study consisted of cDNA or gDNA derived from T cells, B-cell-depleted T cells, or PBMCs. The dataset comprised deeply sampled blood TCRbeta repertoires from subjects exposed to, actively infected with, or recovered from COVID-19. A freely available public database, intended as a resource for researchers studying the immune response to SARS-CoV-2, is where the repertoires were released. The samples were drawn from the first 160 participants of the ongoing ImmuneRACE study and from over 950 subjects provided by 6 global collaborators. The sample metadata nearly always contained a de-identified subject ID, COVID-19 status, age in years and sex. Where HLA class I and class II types were available, the types were taken from metadata supplied by the sample provider, not from assay-based typing.

TCRbeta CDR3 regions were amplified from genomic DNA using the immunoSEQ Assay, a bias-controlled multiplex PCR. Per the authors' processing: Nucleated cell counts per sample were estimated from amplification of reference gene primers within the assay. Sequence reads were collapsed and filtered to measure the absolute abundance of every unique TCRbeta CDR3 rearrangement. For each sample, productive Simpson clonality was calculated by taking the square root of Simpson's diversity index across productive rearrangements. TCRdb obtained this table from immuneACCESS and retained in-frame rearrangements with V and J assigned. These tables miss some clones; where compared with another copy, unresolved V genes account for less than half of the shortfall, and the remainder is unexplained. V and J calls plus clone size are reproduced from that table; the DNA served to infer D and trimming. Across this sample there are roughly 12,000 clones, with 80% to 95% seen only once. Roughly 28% of the sample belongs to the ten largest clones.

The collaborating institutions used their own protocols to collect whole blood in K2EDTA tubes. For TCRbeta analysis, collaborators shipped samples as frozen whole blood, isolated PBMCs, or DNA extracted from either of those sample types. A word on this clone: The antigen it binds to is not known. No base quality values were provided; no much bigger clone lies one nucleotide off.

Deletion took 2 bases off V and 7 bases off J, with a span of 12 bases between the germline ends. Including cysteine and phenylalanine, the CDR3 has 13 amino acids. Only the CDR3 part of the read is kept: 39 bases, read in frame from the first base. The germline V gene (reference sequence) gives CDR1 as GTSNPN and CDR2 as SVGIG. Summary of the overall study and its limitations: The amount of clinical and demographic metadata varied by source and participant and was provided uncurated.

This clonotype was sampled from a woman in her 70s with active COVID-19. The sequencing input was peripheral blood. The sequence joins TRBV30 to TRBJ1-5; a tentative D match to TRBD1 spans 6 bases. CDR3 reads: CAWSYRDEQPQHF. In nucleotides, the sequence is TGTGCCTGGAGTTACAGGGATGAGCAGCCCCAGCATTTT.